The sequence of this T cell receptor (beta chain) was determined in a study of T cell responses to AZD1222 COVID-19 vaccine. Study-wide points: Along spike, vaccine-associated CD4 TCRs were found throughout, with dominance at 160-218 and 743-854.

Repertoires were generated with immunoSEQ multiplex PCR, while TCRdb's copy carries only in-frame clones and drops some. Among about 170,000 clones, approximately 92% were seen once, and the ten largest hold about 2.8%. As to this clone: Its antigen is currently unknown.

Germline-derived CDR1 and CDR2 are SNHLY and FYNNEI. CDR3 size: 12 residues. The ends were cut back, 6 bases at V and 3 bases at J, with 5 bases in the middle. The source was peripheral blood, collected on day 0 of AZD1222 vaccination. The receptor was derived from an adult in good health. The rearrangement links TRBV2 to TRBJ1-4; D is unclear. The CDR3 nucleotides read TGTGCCAGCAGCGGGGCTAATGAAAAACTGTTTTTT. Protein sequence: CASSGANEKLFF.